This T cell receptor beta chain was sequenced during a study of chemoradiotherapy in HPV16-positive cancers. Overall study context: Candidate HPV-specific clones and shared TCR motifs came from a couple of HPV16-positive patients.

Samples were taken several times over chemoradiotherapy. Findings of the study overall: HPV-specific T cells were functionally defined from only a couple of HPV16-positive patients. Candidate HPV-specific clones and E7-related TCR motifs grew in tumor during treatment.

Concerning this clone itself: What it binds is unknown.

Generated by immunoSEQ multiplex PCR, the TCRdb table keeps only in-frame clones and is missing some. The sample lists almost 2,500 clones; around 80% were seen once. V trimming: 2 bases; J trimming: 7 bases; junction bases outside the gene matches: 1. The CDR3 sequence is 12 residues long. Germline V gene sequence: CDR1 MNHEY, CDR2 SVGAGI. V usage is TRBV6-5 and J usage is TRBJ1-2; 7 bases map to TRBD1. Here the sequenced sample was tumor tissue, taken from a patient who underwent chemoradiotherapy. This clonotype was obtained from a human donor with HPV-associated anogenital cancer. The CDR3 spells CASSYKGAGYTF. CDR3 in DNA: TGTGCCAGCAGTTACAAGGGGGCTGGCTACACCTTC.